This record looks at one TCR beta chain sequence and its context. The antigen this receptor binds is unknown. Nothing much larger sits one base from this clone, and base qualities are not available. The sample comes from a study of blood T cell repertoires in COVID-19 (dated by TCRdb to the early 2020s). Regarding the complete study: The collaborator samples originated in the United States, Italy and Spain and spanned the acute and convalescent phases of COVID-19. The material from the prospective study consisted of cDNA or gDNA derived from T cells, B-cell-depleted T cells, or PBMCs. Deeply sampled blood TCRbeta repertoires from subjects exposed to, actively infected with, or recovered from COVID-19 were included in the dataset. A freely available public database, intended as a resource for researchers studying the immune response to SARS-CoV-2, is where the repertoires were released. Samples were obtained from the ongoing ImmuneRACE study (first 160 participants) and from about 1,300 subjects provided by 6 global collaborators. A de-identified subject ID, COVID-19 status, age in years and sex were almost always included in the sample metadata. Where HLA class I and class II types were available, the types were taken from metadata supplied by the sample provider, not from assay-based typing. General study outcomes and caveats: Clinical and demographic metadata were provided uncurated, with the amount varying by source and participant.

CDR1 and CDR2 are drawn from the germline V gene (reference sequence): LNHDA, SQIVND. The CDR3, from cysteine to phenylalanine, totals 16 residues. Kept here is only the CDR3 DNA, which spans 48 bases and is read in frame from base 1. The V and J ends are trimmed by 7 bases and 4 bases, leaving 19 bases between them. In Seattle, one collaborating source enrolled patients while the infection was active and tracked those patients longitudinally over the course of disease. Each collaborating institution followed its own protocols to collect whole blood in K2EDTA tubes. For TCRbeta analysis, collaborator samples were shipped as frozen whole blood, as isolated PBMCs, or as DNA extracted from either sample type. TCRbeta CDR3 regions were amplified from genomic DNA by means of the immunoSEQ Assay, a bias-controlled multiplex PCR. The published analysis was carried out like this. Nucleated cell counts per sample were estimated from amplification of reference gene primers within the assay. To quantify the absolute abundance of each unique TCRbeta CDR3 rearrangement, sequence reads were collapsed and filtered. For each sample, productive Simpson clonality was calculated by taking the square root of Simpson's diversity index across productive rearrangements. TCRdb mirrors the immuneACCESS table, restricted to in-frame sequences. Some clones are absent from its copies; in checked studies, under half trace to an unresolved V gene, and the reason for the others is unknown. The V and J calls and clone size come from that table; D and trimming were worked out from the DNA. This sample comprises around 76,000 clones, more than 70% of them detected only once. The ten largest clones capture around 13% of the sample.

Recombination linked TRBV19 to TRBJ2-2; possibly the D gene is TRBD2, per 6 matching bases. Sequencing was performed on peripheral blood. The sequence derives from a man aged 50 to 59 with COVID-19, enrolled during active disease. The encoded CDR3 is CASTWTGRRGTGELFF. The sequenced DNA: TGTGCCAGTACCTGGACTGGAAGGCGGGGCACCGGGGAGCTGTTTTTT. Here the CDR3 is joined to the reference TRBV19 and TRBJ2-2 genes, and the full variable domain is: DGGITQSPKYLFRKEGQNVTLSCEQNLNHDAMYWYRQDPGQGLRLIYYSQIVNDFQKGDIAEGYSVSREKKESFPLTVTSAQKNPTAFYLCASTWTGRRGTGELFFGEGSRLTVL.